A single sample gave rise to the 21 T cell receptor beta chains below, sequenced in a study of T-cell memory formation after mild COVID-19. TCRdb itself ran the 5' RACE reads through MiXCR, one entry per CDR3 protein. The sample yields approximately 570,000 distinct CDR3 sequences, around 17% seen once. The sequencing input was PBMCs or a T cell subset sorted from them (not recorded which). The receptors originated from an adult woman who had mild COVID-19 (a few samples of this study predate the infection). Cell type and time point are not known.

This clonotype was picked up a small number of times. The chain recombines TRBV12-3 or TRBV12-4 with TRBJ2-5; D remains unclear. The CDR3 extends over 12 amino acids. Trimming removed 1 base from V and 7 bases from J, with 7 bases in between. CDR3 region: CASSLGYPTQYF. CDR3 sequence (DNA): TGTGCCAGCAGTTTAGGGTACCCGACCCAGTACTTC.

This clonotype has a handful of counts. The CDR3 spells CARSGLGFYNEQFF. DNA of the CDR3: TGTGCCAGAAGCGGGTTAGGGTTTTACAATGAGCAGTTCTTC. The chain recombines TRBV19 with TRBJ2-1; tentatively, D is TRBD2 (6 bases). Germline V gene sequence: CDR1 LNHDA, CDR2 SQIVND (reference sequence). The CDR3 contains 14 residues. V lost 9 bases and J lost 4, with 16 bases in between. Complete variable domain (other parts from reference TRBV19 and TRBJ2-1): DGGITQSPKYLFRKEGQNVTLSCEQNLNHDAMYWYRQDPGQGLRLIYYSQIVNDFQKGDIAEGYSVSREKKESFPLTVTSAQKNPTAFYLCARSGLGFYNEQFFGPGTRLTVL.

V usage is TRBV20-1 and J usage is TRBJ1-2, with a possible D match to TRBD1 (6 bases). The germline gives CDR1 DFQATT, CDR2 SNEGSKA (reference sequence). The CDR3 is 14 residues long. Trimming removed 7 bases from V and 1 base from J, with 16 bases in between. Here the CDR3 reads CSVGPGQLNYGYTF. In DNA form, the CDR3 reads TGCAGTGTCGGACCCGGACAGCTTAACTATGGCTACACCTTC.

The V gene is TRBV7-2, the J gene TRBJ2-2; perhaps TRBD1 as D (6 bases). This CDR3 region has 16 residues. CDR1 SGHTA and CDR2 FQGNSA come from the germline V gene. V lost 2 bases and J lost 4, with 14 bases in between. CDR3 in amino acids: CASSLLYRVSTGELFF. The CDR3 DNA follows: TGTGCCAGCAGCTTATTATACAGGGTCTCCACCGGGGAGCTGTTTTTT.

This clonotype was seen a few times. The chain combines TRBV12-3 or TRBV12-4 with TRBJ2-6; TRBD1 agrees at 8 bases. The CDR3 sequence is 16 residues long. Trimming removed 5 bases from V and 0 bases from J; junction bases left unmatched: 3. The CDR3 region is CASSGTGRSGANVLTF. The CDR3 coding sequence is TGTGCCAGCAGTGGGACAGGACGCTCTGGGGCCAACGTCCTGACTTTC.

The chain employs TRBV15 and TRBJ2-1; D gene ambiguous. The CDR3 runs to 11 residues. The germline CDR1 and CDR2 sequences are LNHNV and YYDKDF (reference sequence). V was shortened by 8 bases and J by 13 bases, with 15 bases between the two germline ends. DNA for the CDR3: TGTGCCACCGGAACCCGACGGCCCCAGTTCTTC. It encodes CATGTRRPQFF. Full variable domain (rest looked up from reference TRBV15 and TRBJ2-1): DAMVIQNPRYQVTQFGKPVTLSCSQTLNHNVMYWYQQKSSQAPKLLFHYYDKDFNNEADTPDNFQSRRPNTSFCFLDIRSPGLGDTAMYLCATGTRRPQFFGPGTRLTVL.

This clonotype was observed a handful of times. The chain recombines TRBV5-1 with TRBJ1-6; 8 nucleotides line up with TRBD1. Germline loops: CDR1 SGHRS, CDR2 YFSETQ. The V segment lost 4 bases and the J segment 6 bases; nucleotides outside the gene matches: 6. The CDR3 length is 15 residues. The CDR3 coding sequence is TGCGCCAGCAGCGTCGGACAGGGAGCTAATTCACCCCTCCACTTT. Translating it yields CASSVGQGANSPLHF.

The V and J genes are TRBV7-2 and TRBJ2-2; 14 positions match TRBD2. The V gene end was trimmed by 5 bases and the J gene end by 9 bases; junction bases not matched to a gene: 5. The CDR3 loop spans 15 amino acids. Germline V CDR1 and CDR2: SGHTA, FQGNSA. CDR3 region: CASSRLAGGPWELFF. DNA of the CDR3: TGTGCCAGCAGCCGACTAGCGGGAGGGCCGTGGGAGCTGTTTTTT.

This clonotype was picked up many times. The chain joins TRBV12-3 or TRBV12-4 to TRBJ2-7, with a weak D call TRBD2 (5 bases). This CDR3 has 14 residues. Trimming cost V 5 bases and J 1 base, with 12 bases left between them. The CDR3 is CASSLDFGSYEQYF. The CDR3 DNA reads TGTGCCAGCAGTCTGGACTTCGGGTCCTACGAGCAGTACTTC.

This clonotype occurred a few times. The rearrangement links TRBV2 to TRBJ2-7; possible D gene TRBD2, 6 bases. V lost 4 bases, J lost 6 bases, and 10 bases lay in between. Germline V CDR1 and CDR2: SNHLY, FYNNEI. The CDR3 runs to 12 residues. This CDR3 is CASSGWRGEQYF. As DNA, the CDR3 is TGTGCCAGCAGTGGGTGGAGGGGCGAGCAGTACTTC.

The chain is built from TRBV7-9 and TRBJ1-1; 7 bases line up with TRBD1. J lost 4 bases, V lost 9 bases, and 8 bases had no gene match. Germline CDR1 is SEHNR and CDR2 is FQNEAQ (reference sequence). This CDR3 is built from 13 residues. CDR3 residues: CASPTTGSTEAFF. The CDR3 bases are TGTGCCAGTCCCACGACAGGGTCCACTGAAGCTTTCTTT.

This clonotype was found a few times. The V and J genes are TRBV7-9 and TRBJ2-5; D is ambiguous. The CDR3 loop spans 15 amino acids. Germline CDR1 SEHNR, CDR2 FQNEAQ (reference sequence). V lost 3 bases to trimming and J lost 2 bases, with 13 bases between them. CDR3 nucleotide sequence: TGTGCCAGCAGCTTGGGCGCGGTGGGACAAGAGACCCAGTACTTC. Residues: CASSLGAVGQETQYF.

This clonotype turned up a few times. The chain employs TRBV18 and TRBJ2-2, with unresolved D. The CDR3 covers 15 residues. Trimming pared 5 bases from V and 4 bases from J, leaving 14 bases between. Germline V lookup: CDR1 KGHSH, CDR2 LQKENI. The CDR3 loop reads CASSSLLRRTGELFF. CDR3 nucleotides: TGTGCCAGCTCATCACTACTTCGTCGCACCGGGGAGCTGTTTTTT. The full variable domain, in which reference TRBV18 and TRBJ2-2 provide the parts outside the CDR3, is NAGVMQNPRHLVRRRGQEARLRCSPMKGHSHVYWYRQLPEEGLKFMVYLQKENIIDESGMPKERFSAEFPKEGPSILRIQQVVRGDSAAYFCASSSLLRRTGELFFGEGSRLTVL.

This clonotype was counted only a few times. The genes are TRBV5-1 and TRBJ2-3; 10 bases fit TRBD2. This CDR3 contains 15 residues. The V gene's germline CDR1 is SGHRS and CDR2 YFSETQ. J lost 5 bases, V lost 6 bases, and 9 bases had no gene match. The CDR3 DNA sequence: TGCGCCAGCAAGGCCGGGACTAGCGCGGGAGATACGCAGTATTTT. Its protein product is CASKAGTSAGDTQYF.

The chain links TRBV7-2 to TRBJ2-1; no reliable D call. The CDR3 runs to 17 residues. Between the trimmed V and J ends, which lost 0 bases and 6 bases, there was a span of 18 bases. CDR1 and CDR2 (germline): SGHTA, FQGNSA. The CDR3 sequence is CASSLATRPMLGNEQFF. CDR3 in DNA: TGTGCCAGCAGCTTAGCCACAAGGCCGATGCTGGGCAATGAGCAGTTCTTC.

The chain couples TRBV7-8 to TRBJ1-1; D is undetermined. Germline CDR1 reads SGHVS; CDR2 reads FQNEAQ. Deletions cut 1 base from V and 1 base from J, with 7 bases between. This CDR3 has 14 amino acids. CDR3: CASSLVHQNTEAFF. The CDR3 DNA reads as TGTGCCAGCAGCTTAGTCCATCAGAACACTGAAGCTTTCTTT. The whole variable domain, filled in from reference TRBV7-8 and TRBJ1-1, reads GAGVSQSPRYKVAKRGQDVALRCDPISGHVSLFWYQQALGQGPEFLTYFQNEAQLDKSGLPSDRFFAERPEGSVSTLKIQRTQQEDSAVYLCASSLVHQNTEAFFGQGTRLTVV.

This clonotype occurred once. The chain is built from TRBV9 and TRBJ2-5; perhaps TRBD1 as D (6 bases). The CDR3 runs to 15 residues. Germline loops: CDR1 SGDLS, CDR2 YYNGEE. The V end lost 1 base, the J end lost 5 bases, and 15 bases lay between the germline ends. The CDR3 loop is CASSVKGDASETQYF. The DNA for the CDR3 is TGTGCCAGCAGCGTAAAGGGGGACGCGAGCGAGACCCAGTACTTC. The variable domain in full, completed from reference TRBV9 and TRBJ2-5, reads DSGVTQTPKHLITATGQRVTLRCSPRSGDLSVYWYQQSLDQGLQFLIQYYNGEERAKGNILERFSAQQFPDLHSELNLSSLELGDSALYFCASSVKGDASETQYFGPGTRLLVL.

This clonotype was counted only a few times. The chain uses TRBV3-1 and TRBJ2-3, with 10 positions matching TRBD2. With V trimmed by 0 bases and J by 3 bases, 3 bases remained unmatched. There are 16 residues in the CDR3. Per germline, CDR1 LGHDT and CDR2 YNNKEL (reference sequence). Written as DNA, the CDR3 is TGTGCCAGCAGCCAAGAGGGACTAGCGACGACAGATACGCAGTATTTT. This translates into CASSQEGLATTDTQYF.

The chain links TRBV9 to TRBJ2-4; D possibly corresponds to TRBD2 (5 bases). The length of the CDR3 is 15 residues. The germline V gene encodes CDR1 SGDLS and CDR2 YYNGEE. V shed 7 bases and J shed 1 base, with 15 bases lying between them. This chain's CDR3 is CASARLASAKNIQYF. In DNA form, the CDR3 reads TGTGCCAGCGCGAGGCTAGCCTCGGCCAAAAACATTCAGTACTTC.

Comment on this clonotype: An end of the junction differs from the germline gene, which may be a read error. V gene TRBV3-1 combines with J gene TRBJ2-7, with 10 bases matching TRBD2. CDR1 is LGHDT, CDR2 YNNKEL, per germline (reference sequence). The length of the CDR3 is 12 residues. The CDR3, as DNA: TGTGCCAGCAGCCAAGATACGGGACTAGCGTCGTTC. It yields the protein CASSQDTGLASF.

This clonotype was counted ten times or more. The CDR3 DNA is TGTGCCAGCAGTCGACAGGGGGCTCCTGAAGCTTTCTTT. This translates into CASSRQGAPEAFF. The chain employs TRBV12-3 or TRBV12-4 and TRBJ1-1; 10 positions agree with TRBD1. The CDR3 is made up of 13 amino acids. The ends lost 5 bases at V and 6 bases at J; junction bases unmatched: 3.